This TCR beta chain emerged from a study of blood T cell repertoires in COVID-19. Individuals aged roughly 18 to 95 years were recruited from roughly 23 US areas. All recovered Cohort 3 donors got two negative PCRs, got clearance, or saw symptom resolution. The germline gives CDR1 SGHRS, CDR2 YFSETQ. V lost 4 bases to trimming and J lost 5 bases; unmatched junction nucleotides: 5. The CDR3 contains 13 residues. Libraries were prepared by immunoSEQ multiplex PCR; TCRdb keeps only in-frame clonotypes and omits some of them. Altogether about 150,000 clones are present, about 90% being singletons, with the ten largest covering 5.5% to 8.5%.

This TCR was recovered from a woman in her forties or fifties who had recovered from COVID-19. This chain connects TRBV5-1 to TRBJ2-7, with 8 bases identical to TRBD1. Sample: PBMCs or T cells enriched from blood (not recorded which). This CDR3 reads CASSTGGYHEQYF. The DNA for the CDR3 is TGCGCCAGCAGCACAGGGGGGTACCACGAGCAGTACTTC.